This T cell receptor beta chain was retrieved from a study of blood T cell repertoires in COVID-19. Measured with immunoSEQ multiplex PCR; TCRdb has only the in-frame clones, and not every one. This table holds just over 300,000 clones, about 90% found once. V was clipped by 6 bases and J by 7 bases; unmatched bases: 9. Germline-derived CDR1 and CDR2 are MDHEN and SYDVKM. The CDR3 has 14 residues. V is TRBV28 and J is TRBJ1-2; 9 bases are shared with TRBD1. Sequencing input: peripheral blood. This clonotype originated in a woman under 40 with COVID-19, enrolled during active disease. CDR3 loop: CASSPAGTGFGYTF. Here the CDR3 DNA reads TGTGCCAGCAGCCCCGCGGGGACAGGGTTTGGCTACACCTTC.